This T cell receptor (beta chain) comes out of a study of graft-versus-host responses after intestinal transplantation. Study-level background: Following induction with anti-thymocyte globulin, all recipients were given tacrolimus and steroids for about three years.

Study conclusions and caveats: With peak circulating GvH clone levels came an association with early post-transplant HvG declines. GvH clonotypes were identified within recipient marrow, with a subset emerging first in ileum or blood.

Profiling relied on immunoSEQ multiplex PCR, and the TCRdb table lists in-frame clones only, not all of them. There are around 90,000 clones in the sample; about 93% occur only once, and approximately 1.1% lies in the top ten. The CDR3 is 16 residues long. The germline CDR1 and CDR2 sequences are SGHDT and YYEEEE. J lost 2 bases, V lost 3 bases, and 7 bases had no gene match. This clone was detected a few times. Its antigen is unknown. The source was unstimulated CD8+ T cells sorted from spleen or lymph node cells, collected before transplant. The rearrangement links TRBV5-6 to TRBJ2-1; TRBD2 matches at 8 bases. The clonotype originates from a human donor who was the organ donor for an intestinal transplant. CDR3 amino acids: CASSSPSGSPYNEQFF. CDR3 in DNA: TGTGCCAGCAGCTCGCCGAGCGGGAGCCCCTACAATGAGCAGTTCTTC. Based on the CDR3 plus reference TRBV5-6 and TRBJ2-1, the full variable domain is DAGVTQSPTHLIKTRGQQVTLRCSPKSGHDTVSWYQQALGQGPQFIFQYYEEEERQRGNFPDRFSGHQFPNYSSELNVNALLLGDSALYLCASSSPSGSPYNEQFFGPGTRLTVL.